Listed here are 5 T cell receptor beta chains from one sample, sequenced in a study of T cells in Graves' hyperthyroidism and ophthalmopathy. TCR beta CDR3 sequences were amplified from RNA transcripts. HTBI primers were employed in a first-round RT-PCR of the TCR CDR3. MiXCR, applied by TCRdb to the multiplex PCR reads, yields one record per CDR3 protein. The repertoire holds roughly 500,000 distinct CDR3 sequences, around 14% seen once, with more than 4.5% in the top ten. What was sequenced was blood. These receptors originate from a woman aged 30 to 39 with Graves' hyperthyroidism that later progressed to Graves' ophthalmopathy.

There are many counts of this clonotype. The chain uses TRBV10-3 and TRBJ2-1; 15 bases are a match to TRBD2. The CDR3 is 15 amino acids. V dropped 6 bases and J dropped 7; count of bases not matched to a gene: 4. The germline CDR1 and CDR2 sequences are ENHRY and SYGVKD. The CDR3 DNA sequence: TGTGCCATCAGCCGGACTAGCGGGAGGGAGAATGAGCAGTTCTTC. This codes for CAISRTSGRENEQFF.

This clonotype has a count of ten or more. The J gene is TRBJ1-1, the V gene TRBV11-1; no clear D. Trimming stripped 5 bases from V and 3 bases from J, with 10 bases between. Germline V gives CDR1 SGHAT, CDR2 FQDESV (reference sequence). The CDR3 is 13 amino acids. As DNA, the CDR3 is TGTGCCAGCAGCCTACCGACATACACTGAAGCTTTCTTT. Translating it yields CASSLPTYTEAFF. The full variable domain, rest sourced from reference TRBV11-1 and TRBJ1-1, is EAEVAQSPRYKITEKSQAVAFWCDPISGHATLYWYRQILGQGPELLVQFQDESVVDDSQLPKDRFSAERLKGVDSTLKIQPAELGDSAMYLCASSLPTYTEAFFGQGTRLTVV.

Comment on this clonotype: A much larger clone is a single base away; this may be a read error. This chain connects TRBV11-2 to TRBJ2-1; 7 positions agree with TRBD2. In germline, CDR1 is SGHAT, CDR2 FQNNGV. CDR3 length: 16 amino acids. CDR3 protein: CDSSLGTSEPTNEQFF. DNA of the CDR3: TGTGACAGCAGCTTAGGAACTAGCGAACCAACCAATGAGCAGTTCTTC. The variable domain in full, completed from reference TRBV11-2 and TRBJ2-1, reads EAGVAQSPRYKIIEKRQSVAFWCNPISGHATLYWYQQILGQGPKLLIQFQNNGVVDDSQLPKDRFSAERLKGVDSTLKIQPAKLEDSAVYLCDSSLGTSEPTNEQFFGPGTRLTVL.

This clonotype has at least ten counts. The CDR3 bases are TGCAGTGCTAGGGGGAGCGGGAGGGGTTACGAGCAGTACTTC. It specifies CSARGSGRGYEQYF. V usage is TRBV20-1 and J usage is TRBJ2-7; TRBD2 matches 10 bases. Germline CDR1 is DFQATT and CDR2 is SNEGSKA (reference sequence). The CDR3 loop spans 14 amino acids. The trim removed 3 bases at V and 4 bases at J, leaving 6 bases unmatched.

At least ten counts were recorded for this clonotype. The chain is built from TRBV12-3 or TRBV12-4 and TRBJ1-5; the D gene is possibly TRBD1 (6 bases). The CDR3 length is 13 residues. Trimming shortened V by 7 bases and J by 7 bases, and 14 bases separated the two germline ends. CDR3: CASTRSGVQPQHF. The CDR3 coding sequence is TGTGCCAGCACCCGATCAGGGGTACAGCCCCAGCATTTT.